This TCR beta chain originates from a study of T cells in localized non-small cell lung cancer. The CDR3 has 17 residues. CDR1 is LNHNV, CDR2 YYDKDF, per germline (reference sequence). The V gene lost 5 bases and the J gene lost 0 bases, with 16 bases spanning the gap. Data came from immunoSEQ multiplex PCR; TCRdb stores just in-frame clones and leaves some out. The repertoire has under 35,000 clones, approximately 90% of them found once; the top ten carry roughly 4%. Notes on this clone: Its target is not known.

Findings of the study overall: Appearing in adjacent lung were a median approximately 57 of the top 100 tumor clones. Sequencing, confined to only one tumor region, leaves heterogeneity possible. Among the tissues sampled, uninvolved adjacent lung had the highest T cell clonality, above tumor.

This rearrangement joins TRBV15 to TRBJ1-4; D is perhaps TRBD1 (5 bases). The source was peripheral blood mononuclear cells, collected before any cancer treatment. The sequence was obtained from a woman aged 35 to 70 with stage III lung adenocarcinoma. This chain's CDR3 is CATSGDRGTTTNEKLFF. DNA of the CDR3: TGTGCCACCAGCGGGGACCGCGGCACCACAACTAATGAAAAACTGTTTTTT.